This TCR beta chain stems from a study of blood T cell repertoires in COVID-19. This CDR3 is built from 14 residues. V shed 4 bases and J shed 4 bases, with 13 bases lying between them. Looked up from germline, CDR1 is SGHTA and CDR2 is FQGNSA. Profiled with immunoSEQ multiplex PCR; TCRdb holds only in-frame clones, not every one. The sample has more than 300,000 clones; around 84% are singletons. Sample: PBMCs or T cells enriched from blood (not recorded which). This sequence originates from a man younger than 45 who had recovered from COVID-19. The V call is TRBV7-2, the J call TRBJ1-2, with D perhaps TRBD1 (6 bases). This chain's CDR3 is CASSSDSFGYGYTF. In nucleotides, the CDR3 is TGTGCCAGCAGCTCGGACAGCTTCGGCTATGGCTACACCTTC.